A single sample gave rise to the 20 T cell receptor beta chains below, sequenced in a study of shared clonotypes between healthy human individuals (dated by TCRdb to 2019 to 2021). Libraries were made using the immunoSEQ multiplex PCR assay. TCRdb carries this immuneACCESS record with in-frame sequences only. Its versions omit some clonotypes, under half of them owing to an unresolved V gene in the studies checked, with the rest unexplained. The sample records fewer than 850,000 clones, around 90% of which are singletons. More than 30% of the sample comes from the top ten. The sample consisted of memory CD8+ T cells from PBMCs. The sample's cell subset or site, from its label and the paper: CD45RO+ cells pooled with CCR7-negative TemRA cells. Source of these receptors: a man between 18 and 29 years old in good health. Some clones in this sample may be carry-over from other donors' samples.

This clone was seen once. V is TRBV28 and J is TRBJ2-4; D is undetermined. Trimming removed 8 bases from V and 9 bases from J, with 17 bases in between. Germline V gene sequence: CDR1 MDHEN, CDR2 SYDVKM. CDR3 length equals 13 residues. The CDR3 DNA reads as TGTGCCAGCGGGGTAGGAACCGGAAGCATTCAGTACTTC. It encodes CASGVGTGSIQYF. The entire variable domain, with the rest obtained from reference TRBV28 and TRBJ2-4, is as follows: DVKVTQSSRYLVKRTGEKVFLECVQDMDHENMFWYRQDPGLGLRLIYFSYDVKMKEKGDIPEGYSVSREKKERFSLILESASTNQTSMYLCASGVGTGSIQYFGAGTRLSVL.

This sequence joins TRBV28 and TRBJ2-7, with D unresolved. CDR3 size: 14 residues. Germline CDR1 MDHEN, CDR2 SYDVKM. The V gene lost 4 bases and the J gene lost 0 bases, with 10 bases spanning the gap. This chain's CDR3 is CASSSENSSYEQYF. In nucleotides, the CDR3 is TGTGCCAGCAGTTCAGAGAACAGCTCCTACGAGCAGTACTTC.

The gene calls are TRBV9 and TRBJ2-7; possibly TRBD1 for D (6 bases). Trimming took off 5 bases at V and 4 bases at J, with 10 bases between the two ends. Per the germline V gene, CDR1 is SGDLS and CDR2 is YYNGEE. This CDR3 region has 12 residues. In DNA form, the CDR3 reads TGTGCCAGCAGTTCCGGGACATACGAGCAGTACTTC. This gives the protein CASSSGTYEQYF.

The V and J genes are TRBV27 and TRBJ2-2; TRBD2 matches 10 bases. With V trimmed by 6 bases and J by 5 bases, 12 bases remained unmatched. The CDR3 runs to 17 residues. Germline V gene lookup returns CDR1 MNHEY and CDR2 SMNVEV (reference sequence). The DNA for the CDR3 is TGTGCCAGCAGCCTATTCCTAGCGGGAGAGGGGACCGGGGAGCTGTTTTTT. It specifies CASSLFLAGEGTGELFF.

To note about this clone: The same CDR3 is also encoded by other DNA sequences in this sample. The chain has TRBV25-1 and TRBJ1-2; TRBD1 is a possible D gene (6 bases). V was pared by 4 bases and J by 2 bases, with 8 bases between. From germline, CDR1 is MGHDK and CDR2 SYGVNS. The CDR3 totals 13 residues. CDR3 sequence: CASSADRNYGYTF. DNA for the CDR3: TGTGCCAGCAGTGCCGACAGGAACTATGGCTACACCTTC.

This chain uses TRBV5-1 with TRBJ2-7, with D hard to call. Looked up from germline, CDR1 is SGHRS and CDR2 is YFSETQ. V was pared by 4 bases and J by 6 bases, with 14 bases between. This CDR3 comprises 13 residues. Here the CDR3 reads CASSLVFGSEQYF. The CDR3 DNA sequence: TGCGCCAGCAGCCTCGTTTTCGGATCCGAGCAGTACTTC.

The rearrangement joins TRBV19 to TRBJ1-1; no reliable D call. This CDR3 contains 14 residues. Per germline, CDR1 LNHDA and CDR2 SQIVND (reference sequence). The V and J ends lost 3 bases and 4 bases respectively, with 12 bases between them. The CDR3: CASSIRDRGTEAFF. CDR3 in DNA: TGTGCCAGTAGTATTAGGGATCGGGGCACTGAAGCTTTCTTT.

The J gene is TRBJ2-5, the V gene TRBV25-1, with 8 bases identical to TRBD1. The V segment lost 6 bases and the J segment 4 bases; nucleotides outside the gene matches: 4. The germline CDR1 and CDR2 sequences are MGHDK and SYGVNS. The CDR3 extends over 13 amino acids. CDR3 amino acids: CASRDRGGETQYF. The DNA for the CDR3 is TGTGCCAGCAGAGACAGGGGAGGAGAGACCCAGTACTTC.

Note on this clone: Other DNA sequences within the sample encode an identical CDR3. The rearrangement uses TRBV28 and TRBJ1-1; unclear D gene. This CDR3 comprises 12 residues. CDR1 is MDHEN and CDR2 is SYDVKM in the germline V gene. Deletions cut 4 bases from V and 0 bases from J, with 3 bases between. CDR3 sequence reads: CASSWVNTEAFF. CDR3 in DNA: TGTGCCAGCAGTTGGGTGAACACTGAAGCTTTCTTT.

This chain connects TRBV6-5 to TRBJ2-7, with D perhaps TRBD1 (6 bases). This CDR3 has 16 amino acids. V was cut by 0 bases and J by 0 bases, with 12 bases left in between. Germline CDR1 reads MNHEY; CDR2 reads SVGAGI. The CDR3 DNA sequence: TGTGCCAGCAGTTACTCAACAGGGAAAATCTCCTACGAGCAGTACTTC. This encodes CASSYSTGKISYEQYF.

The J gene is TRBJ2-7, the V gene TRBV4-3; 9 nucleotides match TRBD1. Germline V gene data show CDR1 as LGHNA and CDR2 as YSLEER. The J segment lost 5 bases and the V segment lost 1 base, leaving 6 bases of the junction unmatched. This CDR3 has 15 residues. The CDR3 DNA follows: TGCGCCAGCAGCCAAGCGGGACAGGGTCGCGACGAGCAGTACTTC. This translates into CASSQAGQGRDEQYF.

The chain couples TRBV7-9 to TRBJ2-7; the match to TRBD2 covers 13 bases. CDR1 and CDR2 (germline): SEHNR, FQNEAQ (reference sequence). The CDR3 covers 14 residues. After removal of 4 bases from V and 7 bases from J, the junction contained 4 bases not matched to a gene. In DNA form, the CDR3 reads TGTGCCAGCAGCTCATGGACTAGCGGGAGAGAGCAGTACTTC. It codes for CASSSWTSGREQYF.

This chain connects TRBV6-5 to TRBJ2-7; TRBD1 aligns across 7 bases. Germline CDR1 and CDR2: MNHEY and SVGAGI. CDR3 length: 15 amino acids. V lost 0 bases to trimming and J lost 5 bases; unmatched junction nucleotides: 7. Here the CDR3 DNA reads TGTGCCAGCAGTTACTCCCGGGTAGGGGGCAACGAGCAGTACTTC. It translates to CASSYSRVGGNEQYF.

CDR3 residues: CASSLRRGLAGITDTQYF. CDR3 in DNA: TGTGCCAGCAGCTTAAGGAGGGGACTAGCGGGGATCACAGATACGCAGTATTTT. The rearrangement links TRBV7-2 to TRBJ2-3, with TRBD2 matching 13 bases. This CDR3 has 18 amino acids. CDR1 is SGHTA, CDR2 FQGNSA, per germline. With 2 bases clipped from V and 2 bases from J, the junction kept 7 bases outside the gene matches.

The V and J genes are TRBV10-3 and TRBJ2-5, with D possibly being TRBD1 (6 bases). The end of the DNA fits TRBJ2-7 better, so the J call may be wrong. The CDR3 length is 14 residues. Germline V gene lookup returns CDR1 ENHRY and CDR2 SYGVKD. The DNA for the CDR3 is TGTGCCATCAGTGAGACAGGGAGATCCTACGAGCAGTACTTC. This translates into CAISETGRSYEQYF.

This clone was observed a few times. V usage is TRBV4-3 and J usage is TRBJ1-1, with D uncertain. The ends were cut back, 3 bases at V and 6 bases at J, with 11 bases in the middle. The CDR3 has 13 amino acids. Germline CDR1 and CDR2: LGHNA and YSLEER. The CDR3 is CASSHRGYSEAFF. The CDR3 nucleotides read TGCGCCAGCAGCCATCGAGGGTACTCTGAAGCTTTCTTT.

The rearrangement joins TRBV18 to TRBJ2-7, with D unclear. From germline, CDR1 is KGHSH and CDR2 LQKENI. This CDR3 has 16 residues. Trimming cost V 3 bases and J 5 bases, with 20 bases left between them. The CDR3 DNA reads TGTGCCAGCTCACCCCCGAGAAGTGTTCCTTGGGACGAGCAGTACTTC. This translates into CASSPPRSVPWDEQYF.

This chain connects TRBV29-1 to TRBJ2-7; 9 positions agree with TRBD2. With 2 bases clipped from V and 4 bases from J, the junction kept 12 bases outside the gene matches. Germline assignment: CDR1 SQVTM and CDR2 ANQGSEA. The CDR3 extends over 16 amino acids. The CDR3 region has the DNA TGCAGCGTTGAACTAGCGGGAATGGGGATTTATTACGAGCAGTACTTC. This gives the protein CSVELAGMGIYYEQYF.

V gene TRBV14 combines with J gene TRBJ2-1; 7 bases map to TRBD1. Germline V gene lookup returns CDR1 SGHDN and CDR2 FVKESK. V shed 5 bases, J shed 6 bases, and the junction held 13 bases outside the gene matches. This CDR3 has 16 amino acids. CDR3 DNA sequence: TGTGCCAGCAGCAAGTTCCGGACAGGTCCCTTCAATGAGCAGTTCTTC. Translation gives CASSKFRTGPFNEQFF.

The V gene is TRBV19, the J gene TRBJ2-7; 7 nucleotides match TRBD2. The CDR3 contains 14 residues. The germline CDR1 and CDR2 sequences are LNHDA and SQIVND (reference sequence). The trim removed 3 bases at V and 3 bases at J, leaving 5 bases unmatched. The CDR3 here is CASSMGLAVYEQYF. The DNA for the CDR3 is TGTGCCAGTAGTATGGGCCTAGCGGTCTACGAGCAGTACTTC.